This T cell receptor (beta chain) was sequenced for a study of blood T cell repertoires in COVID-19. This clone appeared a single time. Per the study methods: Amplification of reference gene primers was used by the study to estimate nucleated cell counts. This table comes from immunoSEQ multiplex PCR, and its TCRdb copy is limited to in-frame clones, with some not included. V and J calls and clone size come straight from that table; D and trimming were deduced from the DNA. The sample includes roughly 220,000 clones, 80% to 90% of them seen just once. The CDR3 covers 13 residues. Germline V lookup: CDR1 KGHSH, CDR2 LQKENI. V shed 6 bases and J shed 8 bases, with 14 bases lying between them.

The TCR was taken from a middle-aged woman with acute COVID-19. The sample taken for sequencing was PBMCs or T cells enriched from blood (not recorded which). The chain joins TRBV18 to TRBJ2-1, with D perhaps TRBD2 (5 bases). CDR3 sequence: CASSRDYTDEQFF. The CDR3 DNA follows: TGTGCCAGCTCTCGCGACTACACGGATGAGCAGTTCTTC.